Shown below are 13 T cell receptor beta chains from a single sample sequenced in a study of chemoradiotherapy in HPV16-positive cancers. Profiled with immunoSEQ multiplex PCR; TCRdb holds only in-frame clones, not every one. This repertoire shows about 22,000 clones, about nine tenths found once; its top ten account for 15% to 20%. This sample comprised blood, obtained from a patient who underwent chemoradiotherapy. These receptors originate from a human donor with HPV-associated anogenital cancer.

V gene TRBV10-2 combines with J gene TRBJ1-1; no clear D. Trimming removed 4 bases at V and 7 bases at J, with 10 bases between. This CDR3 region has 12 residues. Germline CDR1 WSHSY, CDR2 SAAADI. The CDR3 region has the DNA TGCGCCAGCAGTGGGGGTTGGGTTGAAGCTTTCTTT. This encodes CASSGGWVEAFF.

V gene TRBV5-4 combines with J gene TRBJ2-1; 10 positions agree with TRBD2. Germline V gene lookup returns CDR1 SGHNT and CDR2 YYREEE (reference sequence). The CDR3 is 16 residues long. The V gene end was trimmed by 5 bases and the J gene end by 3 bases; junction bases not matched to a gene: 8. The CDR3 loop reads CASSFSSGSNYNEQFF. The CDR3 DNA reads as TGTGCCAGCAGTTTTTCTAGCGGGAGTAACTACAATGAGCAGTTCTTC.

The chain employs TRBV7-9 and TRBJ1-2, with 9 bases lining up with TRBD1. CDR1 is SEHNR and CDR2 is FQNEAQ in the germline V gene (reference sequence). Germline trimming cut 6 bases from V and 5 bases from J; bases unmatched to any gene: 7. This CDR3 contains 14 residues. CDR3 in amino acids: CASRGTGYGYGYTF. The CDR3 DNA reads as TGTGCCAGCAGGGGGACAGGGTATGGGTATGGCTACACCTTC.

This sequence joins TRBV7-2 and TRBJ1-3, with D tentatively TRBD1 (6 bases). V dropped 2 bases and J dropped 7 bases, with 9 bases sitting between them. The CDR3 covers 13 residues. The germline V gene has CDR1 SGHTA and CDR2 FQGNSA. CDR3 in amino acids: CASSLTQGNTIYF. CDR3 nucleotides: TGTGCCAGCAGCTTAACGCAGGGGAACACCATATATTTT.

The chain recombines TRBV6-6 with TRBJ2-7; D remains unclear. CDR3 length: 13 amino acids. Germline CDR1 MNHNY, CDR2 SVGAGI (reference sequence). Trimming removed 0 bases at V and 4 bases at J, with 7 bases between. CDR3: CASSYSIGYEQYF. The CDR3 DNA sequence: TGTGCCAGCAGTTACTCGATAGGGTACGAGCAGTACTTC.

V is TRBV19 and J is TRBJ2-2; possibly TRBD2 for D (5 bases). Trimming took off 10 bases at V and 1 base at J, with 13 bases between the two ends. Germline V lookup: CDR1 LNHDA, CDR2 SQIVND (reference sequence). The CDR3 is made up of 14 amino acids. This CDR3 reads CATRLSGNTGELFF. CDR3 bases: TGTGCCACCAGGTTAAGCGGGAACACCGGGGAGCTGTTTTTT.

The rearrangement links TRBV28 to TRBJ2-7, with D tentatively TRBD1 (5 bases). The germline V gene encodes CDR1 MDHEN and CDR2 SYDVKM. V was trimmed by 7 bases and J by 1 base, leaving 11 bases between them. There are 13 residues in the CDR3. CDR3 amino acids: CASNQGFSYEQYF. CDR3 sequence (DNA): TGTGCCAGCAATCAGGGATTTTCCTACGAGCAGTACTTC.

The CDR3 region is CASSRRPHSSPLHF. The DNA of the CDR3 is TGTGCCAGCAGCCGAAGGCCCCATAGTTCACCCCTCCACTTT. The chain combines TRBV6-5 with TRBJ1-6, with D unclear. This CDR3 has 14 amino acids. Trimming cost V 6 bases and J 9 bases, with 15 bases left between them. Germline loops: CDR1 MNHEY, CDR2 SVGAGI.

CDR3 coding DNA: TGTGCCAGCAGCGCCAGCTCCTATAATTCACCCCTCCACTTT. Residues: CASSASSYNSPLHF. This chain links TRBV11-2 with TRBJ1-6; the D is unclear. The V gene's germline CDR1 is SGHAT and CDR2 FQNNGV. The CDR3 is 14 amino acids. Trimming left V 5 bases short and J 0 bases short, with 5 bases between.

The chain carries TRBV4-3 and TRBJ1-1, with 8 bases fitting TRBD1. This CDR3 comprises 14 residues. Germline-derived CDR1 and CDR2 are LGHNA and YSLEER. V dropped 6 bases and J dropped 7; count of bases not matched to a gene: 10. The CDR3 DNA follows: TGCGCCAGCAGAAAAGGAACAGGGGGTAGTGAAGCTTTCTTT. Protein: CASRKGTGGSEAFF.

The V gene is TRBV6-6, the J gene TRBJ1-2; TRBD1 is a possible D gene (5 bases). Germline loops: CDR1 MNHNY, CDR2 SVGAGI (reference sequence). Trimming removed 5 bases from V and 8 bases from J, with 9 bases in between. CDR3 length: 11 residues. CDR3 region: CASSQGGGYTF. The CDR3 coding sequence is TGTGCCAGCAGTCAGGGAGGAGGCTACACCTTC.

The chain joins TRBV6-1 to TRBJ2-7; 7 nucleotides line up with TRBD2. The germline V gene encodes CDR1 MNHNS and CDR2 SASEGT. The CDR3 is 13 amino acids. V trimming: 4 bases; J trimming: 4 bases; junction bases outside the gene matches: 4. CDR3 in amino acids: CASSVRELYEQYF. The CDR3 coding sequence is TGTGCCAGCAGTGTGCGGGAGCTGTACGAGCAGTACTTC.

V gene TRBV10-2 combines with J gene TRBJ2-5; TRBD1 matches at 9 bases. The J call is doubtful: the DNA matches TRBJ2-7 better. There are 14 residues in the CDR3. CDR1 WSHSY and CDR2 SAAADI come from the germline V gene. CDR3: CASSDSGQGYEQYF. CDR3 nucleotides: TGCGCCAGCAGTGATTCGGGACAGGGCTACGAGCAGTACTTC.